This T cell receptor (beta chain) was recorded in a study of cytomegalovirus exposure and HLA in healthy donors. About the research overall: The Caucasian-associated ancestry cluster contained 65% to 85% of the 398 genotyped donors.

As to this clone: Its specificity is not known.

PCR employed 60 Vbeta and 13 Jbeta primers. Clones were read by immunoSEQ multiplex PCR, and TCRdb kept only the in-frame ones, dropping some. The table includes about 140,000 clones, 70% to 85% detected once. Study-wide results and caveats: Earlier analysis found most TCR beta V segments productive about 90% or about 30% of the time. In a later analysis, TCR beta V- and J-gene trimming was associated with a missense DCLRE1C variant. Sequencing artifact likely explains a cluster of highly shared sequence variants.

This receptor was taken from a man aged 25 to 45 in good health and CMV-seropositive. Sequencing was carried out using PBMCs.

CDR3 region: CASSLSDRGSSYNEQFF. CDR3 DNA sequence: TGTGCCAGCAGCTTATCCGACAGGGGGTCTTCTTACAATGAGCAGTTCTTC. The chain has TRBV5-4 and TRBJ2-1, with 9 nucleotides matching TRBD1. The CDR3 has 17 amino acids. V gave up 2 bases and J gave up 4 bases; unmatched junction bases: 10. Germline loops: CDR1 SGHNT, CDR2 YYREEE (reference sequence).